Below are 18 T cell receptor beta chains sequenced from a single sample in a study of cytomegalovirus exposure and HLA in healthy donors. Amplification used 60 Vbeta primers and 13 Jbeta primers. The method was immunoSEQ multiplex PCR; TCRdb's version includes in-frame clones alone and lacks a portion of them. The sample yields roughly 120,000 clones, around four fifths seen once. The specimen was PBMCs. These TCRs come from a male donor in good health and CMV-seropositive.

V and J are TRBV29-1 and TRBJ2-1; 7 nucleotides align to TRBD1. This CDR3 is built from 13 residues. Germline V gene sequence: CDR1 SQVTM, CDR2 ANQGSEA. V shed 6 bases, J shed 2 bases, and the junction held 4 bases outside the gene matches. CDR3 sequence reads: CSVTGTAYNEQFF. In DNA form, the CDR3 reads TGCAGCGTGACCGGGACAGCCTACAATGAGCAGTTCTTC.

The V call is TRBV27, the J call TRBJ2-5; 12 bases are a match to TRBD1. V shed 6 bases and J 7 bases; nucleotides not matched to a gene: 6. The CDR3 has 14 residues. Per germline, CDR1 MNHEY and CDR2 SMNVEV (reference sequence). CDR3 DNA sequence: TGTGCCAGCAGATGGGACAGGGGGCGCGGGACCCAGTACTTC. Protein: CASRWDRGRGTQYF.

The chain employs TRBV30 and TRBJ1-5; D is unresolved. The germline V gene encodes CDR1 GTSNPN and CDR2 SVGIG (reference sequence). The CDR3 is 14 residues long. V was clipped by 2 bases and J by 2 bases, with 10 bases between them. CDR3 in DNA: TGTGCCTGGAGTAGAGATGGAGGCAATCAGCCCCAGCATTTT. Protein: CAWSRDGGNQPQHF.

For this clone: The junction differs from germline at one of its ends, possibly a read error. The rearrangement uses TRBV2 and TRBJ2-6, with a weak D call TRBD1 (5 bases). Per germline, CDR1 SNHLY and CDR2 FYNNEI. The CDR3 consists of 15 residues. This CDR3 reads CASSEVRSGANGLTF. The CDR3 nucleotides are TGTGCCAGCAGTGAAGTTCGCTCTGGGGCCAACGGCCTGACTTTC. Filled out from reference TRBV2 and TRBJ2-6, the complete variable domain reads EPEVTQTPSHQVTQMGQEVILRCVPISNHLYFYWYRQILGQKVEFLVSFYNNEISEKSEIFDDQFSVERPDGSNFTLKIRSTKLEDSAMYFCASSEVRSGANGLTFGAGSRLTVL.

This rearrangement joins TRBV15 to TRBJ2-2; 10 nucleotides align to TRBD2. This CDR3 has 17 amino acids. The J segment lost 7 bases and the V segment lost 3 bases, leaving 11 bases of the junction unmatched. Germline CDR1 is LNHNV and CDR2 is YYDKDF (reference sequence). As DNA, the CDR3 is TGTGCCACCAGCAGGGGGCTAAGCGGGAGGGAAGACGGGGAGCTGTTTTTT. Protein: CATSRGLSGREDGELFF.

The genes are TRBV23-1 and TRBJ2-3; D is perhaps TRBD2 (5 bases). TRBV23-1 belongs to the ORF category, with a function that is uncertain. This CDR3 has 16 residues. V gave up 3 bases and J gave up 3 bases, with 16 bases separating them. For the CDR3, the DNA is TGCGCCAGCAGTCACCCGTCCCCGGAGGTGACAGATACGCAGTATTTT. As protein: CASSHPSPEVTDTQYF.

The chain has TRBV4-2 and TRBJ2-5; TRBD1 is a possible D gene (5 bases). V gave up 2 bases and J gave up 5 bases, with 18 bases separating them. CDR3 length: 16 residues. CDR1 and CDR2 from the germline V gene are LGHNA and YNFKEQ. In nucleotides, the CDR3 is TGTGCCAGCAGCCAACGGCGGTCCCCAAAGGGGGAGACCCAGTACTTC. This sequence encodes CASSQRRSPKGETQYF.

V gene TRBV4-1 combines with J gene TRBJ2-2; D possibly corresponds to TRBD1 (5 bases). V lost 0 bases to trimming and J lost 8 bases, with 7 bases between them. Germline assignment: CDR1 MGHRA and CDR2 YSYEKL. The CDR3 contains 13 residues. CDR3 sequence: CASSQEGVGELFF. The CDR3 DNA reads TGCGCCAGCAGCCAAGAAGGGGTAGGGGAGCTGTTTTTT.

The table lists this clone with a count of one. This sequence joins TRBV27 and TRBJ2-3; D is unresolved. This CDR3 spans 16 amino acids. Trimming shortened V by 6 bases and J by 2 bases, and 18 bases separated the two germline ends. The V gene's germline CDR1 is MNHEY and CDR2 SMNVEV (reference sequence). The CDR3: CASSPLRLSITDTQYF. The CDR3 nucleotides are TGTGCCAGCAGCCCCCTCAGGCTTTCCATCACAGATACGCAGTATTTT.

V is TRBV6-5 and J is TRBJ2-1; 7 nucleotides align to TRBD1. Per germline, CDR1 MNHEY and CDR2 SVGAGI. The CDR3 totals 15 residues. The V gene end was trimmed by 6 bases and the J gene end by 3 bases; junction bases not matched to a gene: 8. CDR3 in amino acids: CASSPDRAFYNEQFF. The CDR3 bases are TGTGCCAGCAGCCCCGACAGGGCATTCTACAATGAGCAGTTCTTC.

This rearrangement joins TRBV7-2 to TRBJ2-2; maybe TRBD2 (6 bases). The CDR3 contains 14 residues. The V and J ends lost 11 bases and 2 bases respectively, with 15 bases between them. Per germline, CDR1 SGHTA and CDR2 FQGNSA. CDR3 amino acids: CAGRGYFNTGELFF. Written as DNA, the CDR3 is TGTGCCGGGCGGGGTTACTTTAACACCGGGGAGCTGTTTTTT. Full variable domain (rest looked up from reference TRBV7-2 and TRBJ2-2): GAGVSQSPSNKVTEKGKDVELRCDPISGHTALYWYRQSLGQGLEFLIYFQGNSAPDKSGLPSDRFSAERTGGSVSTLTIQRTQQEDSAVYLCAGRGYFNTGELFFGEGSRLTVL.

The V gene is TRBV27, the J gene TRBJ1-1; D is uncertain. The CDR3 extends over 15 amino acids. Trimming pared 3 bases from V and 4 bases from J, leaving 15 bases between. Germline V gives CDR1 MNHEY, CDR2 SMNVEV (reference sequence). The CDR3 sequence: CASSLGNSGSTEAFF. CDR3 nucleotide sequence: TGTGCCAGCAGTTTGGGGAACAGTGGGAGCACTGAAGCTTTCTTT.

DNA for the CDR3: TGTGCCAGTAGCCTCCAGGATAGCAATCAGCCCCAGCATTTT. This encodes CASSLQDSNQPQHF. This chain links TRBV19 with TRBJ1-5; D ambiguous. V lost 6 bases and J lost 0, with 9 bases in between. The germline CDR1 and CDR2 sequences are LNHDA and SQIVND (reference sequence). There are 14 residues in the CDR3.

The chain is built from TRBV2 and TRBJ2-7; D might be TRBD1 (5 bases). The CDR3 consists of 14 residues. Looked up from germline, CDR1 is SNHLY and CDR2 is FYNNEI. Trimming removed 6 bases at V and 0 bases at J, with 12 bases between. The CDR3 loop is CASSSDRFSYEQYF. Here the CDR3 DNA reads TGTGCCAGCAGCAGCGACAGATTCTCCTACGAGCAGTACTTC.

The rearrangement joins TRBV7-8 to TRBJ2-3, with 10 bases that match TRBD2. Trimming took 1 base from V and 7 from J; bases not matched to a gene: 5. The germline gives CDR1 SGHVS, CDR2 FQNEAQ. The CDR3 contains 15 residues. Written as DNA, the CDR3 is TGTGCCAGCAGCTTAGGAGCGGGAGGGCCAAATACGCAGTATTTT. Residues: CASSLGAGGPNTQYF.

This clone was found a few times. This chain connects TRBV7-9 to TRBJ1-6; unclear D gene. The CDR3 consists of 12 residues. Germline V gene lookup returns CDR1 SEHNR and CDR2 FQNEAQ (reference sequence). Between the trimmed V and J ends, which lost 2 bases and 9 bases, there was a span of 5 bases. The CDR3 protein is CASSLTVSPLHF. The CDR3 region has the DNA TGTGCCAGCAGCTTAACGGTTTCACCCCTCCACTTT. Looking up the rest from reference TRBV7-9 and TRBJ1-6 gives the full variable domain: DTGVSQNPRHKITKRGQNVTFRCDPISEHNRLYWYRQTLGQGPEFLTYFQNEAQLEKSRLLSDRFSAERPKGSFSTLEIQRTEQGDSAMYLCASSLTVSPLHFGNGTRLTVT.

This clone showed up just a few times. No conserved phenylalanine or tryptophan is present at the end of the CDR3, so a read error is the likely explanation. Because the CDR3's place on the DNA is in doubt, the DNA is left out and the CDR3 is given as listed by TCRdb. The CDR3 region is CASSVRPGG. The chain carries TRBV6-1 and TRBJ2-4; TRBD1, the table's D call, lacks a check against the DNA. 9 amino acids form the CDR3, both terminal residues included. Germline V lookup: CDR1 MNHNS, CDR2 SASEGT.

The chain carries TRBV30 and TRBJ2-3; D perhaps matches TRBD1 (6 bases). The CDR3 length is 19 residues. Germline CDR1 reads GTSNPN; CDR2 reads SVGIG (reference sequence). The V end lost 3 bases, the J end lost 2 bases, and 27 bases lay between the germline ends. The CDR3 spells CAWSARTHTLGAYTDTQYF. CDR3 nucleotide sequence: TGTGCCTGGAGCGCCCGGACCCACACGCTGGGGGCATACACAGATACGCAGTATTTT. The variable domain in full, completed from reference TRBV30 and TRBJ2-3, reads SQTIHQWPATLVQPVGSPLSLECTVEGTSNPNLYWYRQAAGRGLQLLFYSVGIGQISSEVPQNLSASRPQDRQFILSSKKLLLSDSGFYLCAWSARTHTLGAYTDTQYFGPGTRLTVL.